The 19 T cell receptor beta chains given below trace back to one sample, sequenced in a study of shared clonotypes between healthy human individuals. Profiled with immunoSEQ multiplex PCR; TCRdb holds only in-frame clones, not every one. Of fewer than 550,000 clones detected, about three quarters appear once; the ten largest clones hold 12%. Source material: PBMCs. The receptors derive from a woman in her forties in good health. Some clones in this sample may be carry-over from other donors' samples.

In this sample, this clone turned up a few times. V usage is TRBV7-2 and J usage is TRBJ1-5, with D maybe TRBD1 (5 bases). Trimming took 6 bases from V and 4 from J, leaving 10 bases between them. From germline, CDR1 is SGHTA and CDR2 FQGNSA. The CDR3 totals 13 residues. For the CDR3, the DNA is TGTGCCAGCAGTGTACAGGCGAATCAGCCCCAGCATTTT. This gives the protein CASSVQANQPQHF. The full variable domain, in which reference TRBV7-2 and TRBJ1-5 provide the parts outside the CDR3, is GAGVSQSPSNKVTEKGKDVELRCDPISGHTALYWYRQSLGQGLEFLIYFQGNSAPDKSGLPSDRFSAERTGGSVSTLTIQRTQQEDSAVYLCASSVQANQPQHFGDGTRLSIL.

The J gene is TRBJ2-1, the V gene TRBV20-1; D remains ambiguous. Trimming took off 6 bases at V and 7 bases at J, with 7 bases between the two ends. The CDR3 is 10 amino acids. Germline V lookup: CDR1 DFQATT, CDR2 SNEGSKA (reference sequence). The CDR3 is CSAVGNEQFF. DNA for the CDR3: TGCAGTGCGGTTGGAAATGAGCAGTTCTTC.

The gene calls are TRBV5-4 and TRBJ2-3; 9 bases are shared with TRBD2. Trimming took 4 bases from V and 4 from J; bases not matched to a gene: 7. The germline CDR1 and CDR2 sequences are SGHNT and YYREEE (reference sequence). The CDR3 covers 15 residues. For the CDR3, the DNA is TGTGCCAGCAGCCACCCTGGCGGGAGGGCAGATACGCAGTATTTT. Its protein is CASSHPGGRADTQYF.

The rearrangement joins TRBV7-3 to TRBJ1-1; 7 bases agree with TRBD1. V was clipped by 5 bases and J by 5 bases; unmatched bases: 11. Germline loops: CDR1 SGHTA, CDR2 FQGTGA. This CDR3 has 15 amino acids. CDR3 region: CASSGQGVKGTEAFF. CDR3 sequence (DNA): TGTGCCAGCAGCGGGCAGGGGGTAAAAGGGACTGAAGCTTTCTTT. The complete variable domain, with remaining parts taken from reference TRBV7-3 and TRBJ1-1, reads GAGVSQTPSNKVTEKGKYVELRCDPISGHTALYWYRQSLGQGPEFLIYFQGTGAADDSGLPNDRFFAVRPEGSVSTLKIQRTERGDSAVYLCASSGQGVKGTEAFFGQGTRLTVV.

The J gene is TRBJ2-5, the V gene TRBV11-2, with 11 bases aligning to TRBD2. J was trimmed by 5 bases and V by 5 bases; bases with no gene match: 10. From germline, CDR1 is SGHAT and CDR2 FQNNGV. The CDR3 loop spans 16 amino acids. CDR3 protein: CASSISMASGRETQYF. The DNA for the CDR3 is TGTGCCAGCAGCATTAGTATGGCTAGCGGGAGGGAGACCCAGTACTTC.

Regarding this clone: With only one base between it and a far larger clone, this is likely a read error. V usage is TRBV21-1 and J usage is TRBJ1-5. TRBV21-1 is marked as a pseudogene. CDR3 length equals 16 residues. DNA of the CDR3: TGTGCCAGCAGCTCTCCGGTACCTAATAGCAATCAGCCCCAGCATTTT. Translation gives CASSSPVPNSNQPQHF.

CDR3 residues: CSVVKGQRSTDTQYF. CDR3 nucleotides: TGCAGCGTTGTGAAGGGACAGCGTAGCACAGATACGCAGTATTTT. V usage is TRBV29-1 and J usage is TRBJ2-3; 7 bases are shared with TRBD1. V lost 4 bases, J lost 0 bases, and 7 bases stayed unmatched. The germline gives CDR1 SQVTM, CDR2 ANQGSEA. The CDR3 contains 15 residues.

This clone was counted a few times. The chain joins TRBV10-3 to TRBJ2-2; D is possibly TRBD2 (6 bases). Trimming pared 10 bases from V and 0 bases from J, leaving 12 bases between. Germline values: CDR1 ENHRY, CDR2 SYGVKD. The CDR3 totals 14 residues. The CDR3 sequence is CATETRTNTGELFF. Written as DNA, the CDR3 is TGTGCCACCGAGACTAGGACGAACACCGGGGAGCTGTTTTTT.

The rearrangement joins TRBV6-1 to TRBJ2-3; maybe TRBD2 (5 bases). In germline, CDR1 is MNHNS, CDR2 SASEGT. V was trimmed by 5 bases and J by 4 bases, leaving 10 bases between them. The CDR3 is 13 residues long. Here the CDR3 reads CASSPRGADTQYF. The CDR3 DNA reads as TGTGCCAGCAGTCCCCGGGGAGCAGATACGCAGTATTTT.

Only one count was recorded for this clone. The chain joins TRBV4-1 to TRBJ1-2; D remains unclear. CDR1 is MGHRA, CDR2 YSYEKL, per germline. V was pared by 1 base and J by 2 bases, with 14 bases between. The CDR3 extends over 16 amino acids. The CDR3 nucleotides are TGCGCCAGCAGCCAAGCCCCCAGGAGCCTCAACTATGGCTACACCTTC. Protein product: CASSQAPRSLNYGYTF.

To note about this clone: This sample also contains other DNA sequences that code for the same CDR3. The V and J genes are TRBV28 and TRBJ1-5, with D unresolved. Trimming pared 3 bases from V and 6 bases from J, leaving 6 bases between. Germline lookup yields CDR1 MDHEN and CDR2 SYDVKM. CDR3 length: 12 amino acids. The CDR3 region has the DNA TGTGCCAGCAGTTTCTCGGGTCAGCCCCAGCATTTT. Translating gives CASSFSGQPQHF.

This chain links TRBV27 with TRBJ2-5; 8 bases line up with TRBD1. Germline V gene lookup returns CDR1 MNHEY and CDR2 SMNVEV (reference sequence). The CDR3 totals 15 residues. The V gene end was trimmed by 2 bases and the J gene end by 5 bases; junction bases not matched to a gene: 7. CDR3 region: CASSLGQGGVETQYF. CDR3 nucleotide sequence: TGTGCCAGCAGTTTAGGACAGGGCGGCGTGGAGACCCAGTACTTC.

The gene calls are TRBV7-6 and TRBJ2-6; D not resolved. Per the germline V gene, CDR1 is SGHVS and CDR2 is FNYEAQ. V dropped 1 base and J dropped 1 base, with 5 bases sitting between them. The CDR3 loop spans 15 amino acids. CDR3 nucleotide sequence: TGTGCCAGCAGCTTAGATGCGTCTGGGGCCAACGTCCTGACTTTC. Its translation: CASSLDASGANVLTF.

This chain joins TRBV28 and TRBJ1-5; unclear D gene. Germline CDR1 is MDHEN and CDR2 is SYDVKM. V lost 10 bases, J lost 0 bases, and 13 bases lay in between. CDR3 length equals 14 residues. CDR3 bases: TGTGCCATCCCGGGCTTGGGTAGCAATCAGCCCCAGCATTTT. It encodes CAIPGLGSNQPQHF.

The chain is built from TRBV15 and TRBJ2-1; unclear D gene. From germline, CDR1 is LNHNV and CDR2 YYDKDF (reference sequence). Trimming pared 1 base from V and 7 bases from J, leaving 5 bases between. The CDR3 totals 12 residues. CDR3 nucleotide sequence: TGTGCCACCAGCAGAGGTGGGAATGAGCAGTTCTTC. Amino acids: CATSRGGNEQFF.

This chain connects TRBV29-1 to TRBJ2-1, with D unresolved. Germline lookup yields CDR1 SQVTM and CDR2 ANQGSEA. V was trimmed by 1 base and J by 6 bases, leaving 13 bases between them. CDR3 size: 14 residues. Written as DNA, the CDR3 is TGCAGCGTTGAAGTGGGGTTGAGGCTCAATGAGCAGTTCTTC. It encodes CSVEVGLRLNEQFF.

The V gene is TRBV19, the J gene TRBJ2-1; a possible D gene is TRBD2 (6 bases). V was cut by 6 bases and J by 3 bases, with 15 bases left in between. The length of the CDR3 is 15 residues. The germline gives CDR1 LNHDA, CDR2 SQIVND (reference sequence). The CDR3 DNA reads as TGTGCCAGTAGGGAGGGGTCAGGCATCTACAATGAGCAGTTCTTC. Translating gives CASREGSGIYNEQFF.

V gene TRBV15 combines with J gene TRBJ2-5; 8 bases fit TRBD2. This CDR3 spans 15 amino acids. V shed 3 bases and J 2 bases; nucleotides not matched to a gene: 5. From germline, CDR1 is LNHNV and CDR2 YYDKDF (reference sequence). The CDR3 region has the DNA TGTGCCACCAGCAGGACTAGCGCCGATCAAGAGACCCAGTACTTC. Protein: CATSRTSADQETQYF.

J is TRBJ1-6 and V is TRBV4-1; TRBD1 is a possible D gene (6 bases). The CDR3 has 15 amino acids. V was cut by 2 bases and J by 7 bases, with 12 bases left in between. CDR1 and CDR2 (germline): MGHRA, YSYEKL. The CDR3 here is CASSQKGRGNSPLHF. CDR3 nucleotide sequence: TGCGCCAGCAGCCAAAAGGGCAGGGGAAATTCACCCCTCCACTTT.